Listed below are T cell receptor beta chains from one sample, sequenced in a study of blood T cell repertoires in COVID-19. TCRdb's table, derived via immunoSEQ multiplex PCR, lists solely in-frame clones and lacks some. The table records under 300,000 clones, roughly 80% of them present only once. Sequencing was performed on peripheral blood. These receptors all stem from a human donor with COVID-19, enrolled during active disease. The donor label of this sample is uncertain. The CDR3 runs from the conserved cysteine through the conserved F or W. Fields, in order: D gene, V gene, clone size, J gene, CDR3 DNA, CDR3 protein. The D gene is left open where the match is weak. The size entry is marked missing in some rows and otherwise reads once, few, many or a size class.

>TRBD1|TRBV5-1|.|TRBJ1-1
TGCGCCAGCAGCACAGACAGGGGTGGGGCGACTGAAGCTTTCTTT
CASSTDRGGATEAFF
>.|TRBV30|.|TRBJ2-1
TGTGCCTGGAGCCGAACAGGGATCAATGAGCAGTTCTTC
CAWSRTGINEQFF
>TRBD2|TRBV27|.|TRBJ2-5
TGTGCCAGCAGTTTAGGGACTAGCGGGAGTTTGAGGGGCGTAGGGCAAGAGACCCAGTACTTC
CASSLGTSGSLRGVGQETQYF
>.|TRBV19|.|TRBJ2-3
TGTGCCATCAGTATATCGGGGACTAGCACAGATACGCAGTATTTT
CAISISGTSTDTQYF
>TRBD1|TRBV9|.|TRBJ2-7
TGTGCCAGCAGCGCCGGGACAGGGGGCTCCGAGCAGTACTTC
CASSAGTGGSEQYF
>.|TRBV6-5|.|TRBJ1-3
TGTGCCAGCAGTTACCAGGGCAGATCTGGAAACACCATATATTTT
CASSYQGRSGNTIYF
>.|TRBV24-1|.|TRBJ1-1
TGTGCCACCAGAGGCAGGGGGAACACTGAAGCTTTCTTT
CATRGRGNTEAFF
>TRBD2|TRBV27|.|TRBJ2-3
TGTGCCAGCAGTCCAACCTCGATTCTAGCGGGAGGCACAGATACGCAGTATTTT
CASSPTSILAGGTDTQYF
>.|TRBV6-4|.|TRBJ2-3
TGTGCCAGCAGCCGGGGAGGTACGCAGTATTTT
CASSRGGTQYF
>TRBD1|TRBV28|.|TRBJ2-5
TGTGCCAGCAGTTCCGACAGGGGGCCGGGGGAGACCCAGTACTTC
CASSSDRGPGETQYF
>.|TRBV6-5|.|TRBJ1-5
TGTGCCAGCAGCCAACCCGAACAGGTGACGTGGCCCCAGCATTTT
CASSQPEQVTWPQHF
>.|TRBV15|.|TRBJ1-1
TGTGCCACTGCCCAGGACAGTTTCACTGAAGCTTTCTTT
CATAQDSFTEAFF
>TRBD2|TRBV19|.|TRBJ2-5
TGTGCCAGTCCCCGGACTAGCGGGGTGGAAGGGAAGACCCAGTACTTC
CASPRTSGVEGKTQYF
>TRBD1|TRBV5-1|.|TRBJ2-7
TGCGCCAGCAGTCTAGGACAGGGGTCCTACGAGCAGTACTTC
CASSLGQGSYEQYF
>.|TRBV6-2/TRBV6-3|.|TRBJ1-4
TGTGCCAGCAGCCCTCCGAGGACAACTAATGAAAAACTGTTTTTT
CASSPPRTTNEKLFF
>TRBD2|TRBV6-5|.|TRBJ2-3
TGTGCCAGCAGTACGGGCCGGGCGGGAGCTCCGCAGTATTTT
CASSTGRAGAPQYF
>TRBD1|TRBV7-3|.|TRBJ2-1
TGTGCCAGCAGCCCGGGGACAGGGACGGTTGAGCAGTTCTTC
CASSPGTGTVEQFF
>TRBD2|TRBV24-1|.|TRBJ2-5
TGTGCCACCAGTGACCCTCTAGCGGGAGGGCCGCTCCGAGAGACCCAGTACTTC
CATSDPLAGGPLRETQYF
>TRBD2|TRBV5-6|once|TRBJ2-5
TGTGCCAGCAGCCGGGGACTAGCAGGGGAGACCCAGTACTTC
CASSRGLAGETQYF
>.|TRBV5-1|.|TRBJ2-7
TGCGCCAGCAGCTTTTTGCCAGGGAATGGCGAGCAGTACTTC
CASSFLPGNGEQYF
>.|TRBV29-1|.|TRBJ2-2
TGCAGCGTTGGAGCAGGGTTTACCGGGGAGCTGTTTTTT
CSVGAGFTGELFF
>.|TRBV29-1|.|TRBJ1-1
TGCAGCGTTGAAGATCTTCGGCGGACTGAAGCTTTCTTT
CSVEDLRRTEAFF
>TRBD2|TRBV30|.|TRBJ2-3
TGTGCCCGGGGGACTAGCGGTACCACAGATACGCAGTATTTT
CARGTSGTTDTQYF
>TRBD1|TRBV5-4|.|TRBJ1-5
TGTGCCAGCAGCAACATGGGACAGGGGGCCAGCAATCAGCCCCAGCATTTT
CASSNMGQGASNQPQHF
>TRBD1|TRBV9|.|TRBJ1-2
TGTGCCAGCAGCGCAATCGATCGGGACAGCGGCTATGGCTACACCTTC
CASSAIDRDSGYGYTF
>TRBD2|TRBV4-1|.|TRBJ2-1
TGCGCCAGCAGCCCCTATGGGACTAGGGGAACCTCTAAGAATGAGCAGTTCTTC
CASSPYGTRGTSKNEQFF
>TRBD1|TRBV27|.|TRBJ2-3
TGTGCCAGCGTACGGGACAGGGTCGCAGATACGCAGTATTTT
CASVRDRVADTQYF
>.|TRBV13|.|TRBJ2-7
TGTGCCAGCAGCCAATACCGGGACTTCTCTTCCTACGAGCAGTACTTC
CASSQYRDFSSYEQYF
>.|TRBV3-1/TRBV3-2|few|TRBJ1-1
TGTGCCAGCAGCCAAGCGGGGGTGGGGAACACTGAAGCTTTCTTT
CASSQAGVGNTEAFF
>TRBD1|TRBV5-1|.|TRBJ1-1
TGCGCCAGCACCCTCCGGCAGGGGGCGCCCACTGAAGCTTTCTTT
CASTLRQGAPTEAFF
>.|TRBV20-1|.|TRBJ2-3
TGCAGTGCTGGGGGGGATACGCAGTATTTT
CSAGGDTQYF
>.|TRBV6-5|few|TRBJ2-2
TGTGCCAGCACCTGGGGCAGGGGGGCCGGGGAGCTGTTTTTT
CASTWGRGAGELFF
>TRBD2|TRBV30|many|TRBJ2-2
TGTGCCTGCGAGGTAGCGGGAGTGGTTACCGGGGAGCTGTTTTTT
CACEVAGVVTGELFF
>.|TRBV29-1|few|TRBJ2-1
TGCAGTTATCGCTACAATGAGCAGTTCTTC
CSYRYNEQFF
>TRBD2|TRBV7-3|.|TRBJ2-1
TGTGCCAGCAGCTTCCCAGCGGGAGATGTGCCTTTCGGGCACAATGAGCAGTTCTTC
CASSFPAGDVPFGHNEQFF
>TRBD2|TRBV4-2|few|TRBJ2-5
TGTGCCAGCAGCCAAGAAAAAGGGACTAGCGGGAGACAAGAGACCCAGTACTTC
CASSQEKGTSGRQETQYF
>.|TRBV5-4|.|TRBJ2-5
TGTGCCAGCAGCTCGGGACTTATCCAAGAGACCCAGTACTTC
CASSSGLIQETQYF
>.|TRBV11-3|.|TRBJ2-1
TGTGCCAGCAGCTTAGCGCCTATCTCCTACAATGAGCAGTTCTTC
CASSLAPISYNEQFF
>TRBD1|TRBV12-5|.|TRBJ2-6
TGTGCTAGTGGTAACAACAGGGGGCCTGGGGCCAACGTCCTGACTTTC
CASGNNRGPGANVLTF
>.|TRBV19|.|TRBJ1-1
TGTGCCAGTAGAAACTCTTTCGCCAGGGGCTGGGGGAACACTGAAGCTTTCTTT
CASRNSFARGWGNTEAFF
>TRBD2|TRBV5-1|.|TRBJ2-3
TGCGCCAGCAGCTTGGCCTGGACTAGGGTAAATTTT
CASSLAWTRVNF
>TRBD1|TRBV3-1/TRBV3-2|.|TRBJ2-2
TGTGCCAGCAGTGTTACCGGGACAGGGGGCTCCGGGGAGCTGTTTTTT
CASSVTGTGGSGELFF
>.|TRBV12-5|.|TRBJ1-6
TGTGCTAGTGGGCGAGGCCCATCCCTCCACTTT
CASGRGPSLHF
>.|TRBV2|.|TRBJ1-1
TGTGCCAGCATTACAATACGTGGTACTGAAGCTTTCTTT
CASITIRGTEAFF
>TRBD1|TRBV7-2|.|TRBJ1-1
TGTGCCAGCAGCCAAGGACAGGTCAGTGAAGCTTTCTTT
CASSQGQVSEAFF
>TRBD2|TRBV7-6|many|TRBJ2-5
TGTGCCAGCAGCTTAGTAGTTAATAGCGGGAGAGAGACCCAGTACTTC
CASSLVVNSGRETQYF
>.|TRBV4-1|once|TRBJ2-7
TGCGCCAGCAGCCAAAGGGGCTCGAGGGAGCAGTACTTC
CASSQRGSREQYF
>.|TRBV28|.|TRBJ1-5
TGTGCCAGCAAGGCTGGGGCCAGACTTAGCAATCAGCCCCAGCATTTT
CASKAGARLSNQPQHF
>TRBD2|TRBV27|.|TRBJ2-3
TGTGCCAGCAATTCCGCACGGGGCGGGGGAAAAGGAGATACGCAGTATTTT
CASNSARGGGKGDTQYF
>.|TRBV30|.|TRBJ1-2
TGTGCCTGGACGGGGGGCAACTATGGCTACACCTTC
CAWTGGNYGYTF
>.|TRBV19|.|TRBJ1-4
TGTGCCAGTAGAAAGCCCTCAACTAATGAAAAACTGTTTTTT
CASRKPSTNEKLFF
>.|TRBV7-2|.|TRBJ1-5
TGTGCCAGCTCACGGAGGGAGGGCAATCAGCCCCAGCATTTT
CASSRREGNQPQHF
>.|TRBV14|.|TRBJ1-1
TGTGCCAGCAGCCAACTTGTCAACACTGAAGCTTTCTTT
CASSQLVNTEAFF
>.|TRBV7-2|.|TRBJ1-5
TGTGCCAGCAGCTTACGGGGTGCGGGCAATCAGCCCCAGCATTTT
CASSLRGAGNQPQHF
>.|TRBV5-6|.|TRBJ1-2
TGTGCCAGCAGTCAAGAGACTGTCTCCTATGGCTACACCTTC
CASSQETVSYGYTF